The rows below give T cell receptor beta chains drawn from one sample of a study of blood T cell repertoires in COVID-19. The data were produced by immunoSEQ multiplex PCR, yet TCRdb's version contains in-frame clones alone and is incomplete. The data contain 100,000 to 150,000 clones, about 80% of them singletons. Sequenced sample: peripheral blood. Source of these receptors: a woman in her 50s with acute or convalescent COVID-19. Each CDR3 is given with its conserved first and last residue. A D gene is named only where the DNA matches it firmly. Clone size is shown for a subset of rows, as once, few, many or a class of expanded clone.

>14|TRBV5-1|TRBJ1-2|NA|TRBD1
CASSSISGQYGYTF
TGCGCCAGCAGCTCTATATCGGGACAGTATGGCTACACCTTC
>16|TRBV7-3|TRBJ1-1|NA|NA
CASSLTGSTMNTEAFF
TGTGCCAGCAGCTTAACGGGCAGCACCATGAACACTGAAGCTTTCTTT
>14|TRBV20-1|TRBJ1-1|NA|NA
CSASEQGMNTEAFF
TGCAGTGCTAGTGAGCAGGGGATGAACACTGAAGCTTTCTTT
>14|TRBV29-1|TRBJ2-1|NA|NA
CSVGPGQGYYEQFF
NA
>13|TRBV27|TRBJ1-5|NA|NA
CASREGPNQPQHF
TGTGCCAGCAGGGAGGGCCCCAATCAGCCCCAGCATTTT
>15|TRBV4-2|TRBJ1-5|few|NA
CASSQGPGGNQPQHF
TGTGCCAGCAGCCAAGGGCCGGGAGGCAATCAGCCCCAGCATTTT
>15|TRBV5-1|TRBJ2-1|NA|NA
CASSLFPGRQNEQFF
TGCGCCAGCAGCTTGTTCCCAGGGCGACAAAATGAGCAGTTCTTC
>12|TRBV7-9|TRBJ1-1|once|NA
CASSLNRAEAFF
TGTGCCAGCAGCTTAAACAGAGCTGAAGCTTTCTTT
>14|TRBV10-3|TRBJ1-5|NA|TRBD1
CATDRGYSNQPQHF
TGTGCCACGGACAGGGGGTATAGCAATCAGCCCCAGCATTTT
>13|TRBV10-2|TRBJ1-5|NA|NA
CASSQGRNQPQHF
TGCGCCAGCAGCCAGGGTCGCAATCAGCCCCAGCATTTT
>14|TRBV6-5|TRBJ1-5|NA|TRBD1
CASRGTGGNQPQHF
TGTGCCAGCAGGGGGACAGGGGGCAATCAGCCCCAGCATTTT
>16|TRBV5-1|TRBJ1-3|few|TRBD1
CASSHRGLNSGNTIYF
TGCGCCAGCAGCCACAGGGGCCTAAACTCTGGAAACACCATATATTTT
>13|TRBV6-1|TRBJ1-3|few|NA
CASSEDLRGLGYF
TGTGCCAGCAGTGAAGACCTCAGGGGCTTAGGGTATTTT
>18|TRBV7-2|TRBJ2-3|NA|TRBD2
CASSRIGTRGAGGDTQYF
TGTGCCAGCAGCCGCATCGGGACGCGAGGAGCGGGGGGAGATACGCAGTATTTT
>15|TRBV7-8|TRBJ1-2|NA|NA
CASSKPAGANYGYTF
TGTGCCAGCAGCAAACCGGCCGGGGCTAACTATGGCTACACCTTC
>17|TRBV10-2|TRBJ1-5|NA|TRBD1
CASSDPGRTGRNQPQHF
TGCGCCAGCAGTGATCCCGGAAGGACAGGGCGCAATCAGCCCCAGCATTTT
>13|TRBV10-1|TRBJ1-1|NA|NA
CASSFTGDTEAFF
TGCGCCAGCAGTTTTACAGGAGACACTGAAGCTTTCTTT
>18|TRBV23-1|TRBJ2-1|once|TRBD1
CASSRNRAARQGYNEQFF
TGCGCCAGCAGTCGGAATAGGGCTGCGCGACAGGGATACAATGAGCAGTTCTTC
>17|TRBV9|TRBJ1-2|NA|NA
CASSPSSLAGGEDGYTF
TGTGCCAGCAGCCCCTCCTCCCTAGCGGGAGGGGAGGATGGCTACACCTTC
>13|TRBV7-2|TRBJ1-5|NA|NA
CASSLAAGAPQHF
TGTGCCAGCAGCTTAGCGGCGGGCGCGCCCCAGCATTTT
>13|TRBV5-4|TRBJ1-2|NA|NA
CASSLVREDGYTF
TGTGCCAGCAGCTTGGTCAGGGAGGACGGCTACACCTTC
>16|TRBV7-8|TRBJ2-5|NA|TRBD2
CASSSPVASGKETQYF
TGTGCCAGCAGCTCCCCGGTGGCTAGCGGGAAAGAGACCCAGTACTTC
>13|TRBV10-3|TRBJ1-4|NA|TRBD1
CATRGQQNEKLFF
TGTGCCACCCGGGGACAGCAAAATGAAAAACTGTTTTTT
>15|TRBV20-1|TRBJ2-2|few|TRBD2
CSASKSGGATGELFF
TGCAGTGCTAGTAAAAGCGGGGGGGCCACCGGGGAGCTGTTTTTT
>13|TRBV7-2|TRBJ1-2|once|TRBD1
CASSSPGGYGYTF
TGTGCCAGCAGCTCGCCAGGGGGGTATGGCTACACCTTC
>11|TRBV11-2|TRBJ2-1|NA|NA
CASSPSNEQFF
TGTGCCAGCAGTCCGTCTAATGAGCAGTTCTTC
>13|TRBV10-3|TRBJ1-1|NA|NA
CAIRTGMNTEAFF
TGTGCCATAAGGACGGGAATGAACACTGAAGCTTTCTTT
>14|TRBV7-2|TRBJ2-2|NA|NA
CASSLPTPGGELFF
TGTGCCAGCAGCTTGCCTACCCCAGGTGGGGAGCTGTTTTTT
>14|TRBV30|TRBJ2-1|NA|TRBD2
CAWRLAGAYNEQFF
TGTGCCTGGAGACTAGCGGGGGCATACAATGAGCAGTTCTTC
>12|TRBV29-1|TRBJ2-7|few|NA
CSVEGSGVEQYF
TGCAGCGTTGAGGGCTCAGGGGTCGAGCAGTACTTC
>15|TRBV11-3|TRBJ2-2|NA|TRBD2
CASSMSGTNTGELFF
TGTGCCAGCAGCATGAGCGGGACGAACACCGGGGAGCTGTTTTTT
>13|TRBV29-1|TRBJ1-2|NA|NA
CSVGGPVSDGYTF
TGCAGCGTTGGGGGGCCAGTGTCGGATGGCTACACCTTC
>15|TRBV5-1|TRBJ2-3|NA|TRBD1
CASSWGQGGTDTQYF
TGCGCCAGCAGCTGGGGACAGGGGGGCACAGATACGCAGTATTTT
>15|TRBV19|TRBJ2-7|NA|NA
CASSTQPGQPYEQYF
TGTGCCAGTAGTACTCAGCCAGGGCAACCCTACGAGCAGTACTTC
>13|TRBV30|TRBJ1-2|NA|NA
CAWIRQGGYGYTF
TGTGCCTGGATACGGCAGGGCGGTTATGGCTACACCTTC
>15|TRBV11-1|TRBJ1-2|NA|NA
CASRLSPDKNYGYTF
TGTGCCAGCAGGTTAAGTCCTGACAAGAACTATGGCTACACCTTC
>12|TRBV29-1|TRBJ2-7|NA|TRBD1
CSVDKGAGEQYF
TGCAGCGTTGACAAGGGGGCCGGAGAGCAGTACTTC
>15|TRBV19|TRBJ1-3|NA|TRBD1
CASSRQGLIGNTIYF
TGTGCCAGTAGCAGACAGGGTCTAATCGGAAACACCATATATTTT
>16|TRBV4-1|TRBJ1-2|NA|NA
CASSQDSGGSYNGYTF
TGCGCCAGCAGCCAAGATAGCGGGGGTTCGTATAATGGCTACACCTTC
>16|TRBV3-1/TRBV3-2|TRBJ2-1|NA|TRBD2
CASSRFSGSTYNEQFF
TGTGCCAGCAGCCGATTTAGCGGGAGTACCTACAATGAGCAGTTCTTC
>12|TRBV29-1|TRBJ2-3|NA|NA
CSVGDSTDTQYF
TGCAGCGTTGGGGACTCCACAGATACGCAGTATTTT
>13|TRBV2|TRBJ1-2|NA|NA
CASSEYRQRGYTF
TGTGCCAGCAGTGAATATAGACAGAGAGGCTACACCTTC
>16|TRBV28|TRBJ1-6|NA|TRBD1
CASRKTGETRNSPLHF
TGTGCCAGCAGGAAAACAGGGGAAACGAGAAATTCACCCCTCCACTTT
>15|TRBV11-2|TRBJ1-1|NA|TRBD1
CASSEGDRGLAEAFF
TGTGCCAGCAGCGAAGGGGACAGGGGGCTGGCTGAAGCTTTCTTT
>15|TRBV7-7|TRBJ2-2|NA|NA
CASSLGGTPTGELFF
TGTGCTAGCAGCTTAGGCGGGACTCCCACCGGGGAGCTGTTTTTT
>15|TRBV5-1|TRBJ2-2|NA|TRBD2
CASTPSGTNTGELFF
TGCGCCAGCACTCCTAGCGGGACGAACACCGGGGAGCTGTTTTTT
>14|TRBV5-1|TRBJ2-7|NA|TRBD2
CASSLRGGTYEQYF
TGCGCCAGCAGCCTACGGGGGGGGACCTACGAGCAGTACTTC
>16|TRBV9|TRBJ1-1|NA|TRBD1
CASSVSHQGGDTEAFF
TGTGCCAGCAGCGTGTCCCACCAGGGGGGTGACACTGAAGCTTTCTTT
>14|TRBV24-1|TRBJ1-2|once|NA
CATSDPRGSYGYTF
TGTGCCACCAGTGATCCCAGGGGTAGCTATGGCTACACCTTC
>13|TRBV19|TRBJ1-2|NA|NA
CASSGDGSYGYTF
TGTGCCAGTTCAGGGGACGGGTCTTATGGCTACACCTTC
>15|TRBV11-2|TRBJ2-7|once|TRBD2
CASSLGLAGTYEQYF
TGTGCCAGCAGCTTAGGACTAGCGGGGACCTACGAGCAGTACTTC
>14|TRBV14|TRBJ2-7|NA|NA
CASSQEGHYSEQYF
TGTGCCAGCAGCCAAGAGGGACATTACTCCGAGCAGTACTTC
>15|TRBV7-2|TRBJ2-7|NA|NA
CASSSAGTPNYEQYF
TGTGCCAGCAGCTCCGCCGGGACACCGAACTACGAGCAGTACTTC
>13|TRBV6-5|TRBJ1-2|few|NA
CASRPTAIDGYTF
TGTGCCAGCAGGCCGACAGCTATCGATGGCTACACCTTC
>15|TRBV7-6|TRBJ2-2|NA|TRBD2
CASSLLAGVFGELFF
TGTGCCAGCAGCTTGTTAGCGGGAGTATTCGGGGAGCTGTTTTTT
>14|TRBV29-1|TRBJ2-1|once|TRBD1
CSVLGGQGAREQFF
TGCAGCGTCCTGGGGGGACAGGGGGCGCGGGAGCAGTTCTTC